This T cell receptor (beta chain) was recorded in a study of T cell repertoires in cytomegalovirus infection. Details on this clonotype: The target antigen is unknown.

The length of the CDR3 is 16 residues. The V end lost 4 bases, the J end lost 3 bases, and 18 bases lay between the germline ends. The germline V gene encodes CDR1 SEHNR and CDR2 FQNEAQ (reference sequence). Each CDR3 protein gets one entry after TCRdb re-called the reads with MiXCR. The repertoire has approximately 110,000 distinct CDR3 sequences, around 30% of them found once; the top ten carry around 54%. V and J are TRBV7-9 and TRBJ1-2, with a weak D call TRBD1 (5 bases). Sequenced material: CD8+ T cells from cultured PBMCs, taken from culture after CMV antigen stimulation. The TCR originated in a human donor in good health (CMV status not recorded). Some clones in this sample may be carry-over from other donors' samples. The CDR3, as DNA: TGTGCCAGCAGCTCGAAACAGGTTTCCGCAGACTATGGCTACACCTTC. This gives the protein CASSSKQVSADYGYTF.